What follows are 18 T cell receptor beta chains derived from one specimen sequenced in a study of blood T cell repertoires in COVID-19. TCRdb's table, derived via immunoSEQ multiplex PCR, lists solely in-frame clones and lacks some. Of approximately 170,000 clones in the sample, around four fifths are singletons; the top ten hold roughly 8.8%. Sequenced sample: peripheral blood. Source of these receptors: a woman at least 80 years old with COVID-19, enrolled during active disease.

The genes are TRBV19 and TRBJ2-3; TRBD2 matches 8 bases. The CDR3 totals 15 residues. From germline, CDR1 is LNHDA and CDR2 SQIVND (reference sequence). Losses at the gene ends were 5 bases for V and 1 base for J; bases not matched to a gene: 5. CDR3 sequence reads: CASSPGGPRTDTQYF. In nucleotides, the CDR3 is TGTGCCAGTAGTCCGGGGGGGCCCCGCACAGATACGCAGTATTTT.

This chain joins TRBV5-5 and TRBJ1-2; the D gene is possibly TRBD1 (6 bases). Per the germline V gene, CDR1 is SGHKS and CDR2 is YYEKEE (reference sequence). The CDR3 spans 16 residues. Trimming cost V 5 bases and J 2 bases, with 19 bases left between them. This chain's CDR3 is CASSPRQATLNYGYTF. The DNA for the CDR3 is TGTGCCAGCAGTCCCAGACAGGCCACCCTCAACTATGGCTACACCTTC.

On this clone: Other DNA variants within this sample encode the same CDR3. The rearrangement joins TRBV28 to TRBJ1-2, with 9 nucleotides matching TRBD1. In germline, CDR1 is MDHEN, CDR2 SYDVKM. The junction had 5 bases not matched to a gene; V was cut back by 6 bases and J by 3 bases. The CDR3 has 14 amino acids. The CDR3 sequence is CASRQQGADYGYTF. CDR3 nucleotides: TGTGCCAGCAGGCAACAGGGGGCAGACTATGGCTACACCTTC.

The chain recombines TRBV5-1 with TRBJ2-1; 10 bases line up with TRBD2. V shed 0 bases, J shed 7 bases, and the junction held 7 bases outside the gene matches. The CDR3 extends over 16 amino acids. Looked up from germline, CDR1 is SGHRS and CDR2 is YFSETQ. Written as DNA, the CDR3 is TGCGCCAGCAGCTTGGGCCTAGCGGGAGTGGTAAATGAGCAGTTCTTC. Protein sequence: CASSLGLAGVVNEQFF.

This clone has only a few counts. This CDR3 is CASSPRAGDTEAFF. CDR3 nucleotide sequence: TGCGCCAGCAGCCCCAGAGCGGGGGACACTGAAGCTTTCTTT. The chain combines TRBV5-1 with TRBJ1-1; a weak D match, TRBD1 (5 bases). The CDR3 has 14 residues. V was clipped by 4 bases and J by 3 bases, with 13 bases between them. Germline CDR1 SGHRS, CDR2 YFSETQ.

CDR3 DNA sequence: TGTGCCAGCGGGAGACTACGGAACACTGAAGCTTTCTTT. Amino acids: CASGRLRNTEAFF. The gene calls are TRBV3-1 (or the pseudogene TRBV3-2) and TRBJ1-1; D unclear. The CDR3 runs to 13 residues. V was pared by 8 bases and J by 1 base, with 11 bases between. Germline V gene data show CDR1 as LGHDT and CDR2 as YNNKEL (reference sequence).

The chain is built from TRBV9 and TRBJ1-4; tentatively, D is TRBD1 (5 bases). CDR3 length: 15 amino acids. V dropped 0 bases and J dropped 0 bases, with 6 bases sitting between them. CDR1 is SGDLS, CDR2 YYNGEE, per germline. The CDR3 spells CASSVGGATNEKLFF. Written as DNA, the CDR3 is TGTGCCAGCAGCGTAGGGGGCGCAACTAATGAAAAACTGTTTTTT. Looking up the rest from reference TRBV9 and TRBJ1-4 gives the full variable domain: DSGVTQTPKHLITATGQRVTLRCSPRSGDLSVYWYQQSLDQGLQFLIQYYNGEERAKGNILERFSAQQFPDLHSELNLSSLELGDSALYFCASSVGGATNEKLFFGSGTQLSVL.

This sequence joins TRBV7-8 and TRBJ1-2, with TRBD1 identical over 8 bases. CDR3 length: 15 residues. V gave up 4 bases and J gave up 6 bases; unmatched junction bases: 10. Germline-derived CDR1 and CDR2 are SGHVS and FQNEAQ. CDR3 DNA sequence: TGTGCCAGCAGCTCATACGCGGACAGGGTGGATGGCTACACCTTC. It translates to CASSSYADRVDGYTF.

In its sample, this clone was seen a few times. The chain recombines TRBV6-5 with TRBJ2-7; D might be TRBD1 (5 bases). Germline CDR1 and CDR2: MNHEY and SVGAGI. The CDR3 is 14 amino acids. V lost 0 bases, J lost 6 bases, and 12 bases lay in between. In nucleotides, the CDR3 is TGTGCCAGCAGTTACTCGCCAGGGCGTCCCGAGCAGTACTTC. Translation: CASSYSPGRPEQYF.

The chain couples TRBV5-1 to TRBJ2-7; 8 bases align to TRBD1. This CDR3 comprises 14 residues. CDR1 is SGHRS and CDR2 is YFSETQ in the germline V gene. The V segment lost 4 bases and the J segment 2 bases; nucleotides outside the gene matches: 5. The CDR3 region is CASSTGQGAYEQYF. CDR3 sequence (DNA): TGCGCCAGCAGCACCGGACAGGGTGCCTACGAGCAGTACTTC.

The rearrangement links TRBV6-5 to TRBJ1-2; D call uncertain. Germline V gene data show CDR1 as MNHEY and CDR2 as SVGAGI. V was trimmed by 0 bases and J by 4 bases, leaving 9 bases between them. The CDR3 has 14 residues. CDR3 region: CASSYSPRGYGYTF. The CDR3 region has the DNA TGTGCCAGCAGTTACTCCCCGCGGGGCTATGGCTACACCTTC.

This chain joins TRBV19 and TRBJ2-2; 7 bases match TRBD1. V lost 1 base, J lost 2 bases, and 7 bases stayed unmatched. Germline lookup yields CDR1 LNHDA and CDR2 SQIVND (reference sequence). The CDR3 totals 17 residues. Written as DNA, the CDR3 is TGTGCCAGTAGTATAGGTTTCGGGACAGCTAACACCGGGGAGCTGTTTTTT. Translating gives CASSIGFGTANTGELFF.

Only one count was recorded for this clone. This chain links TRBV7-8 with TRBJ2-3; 11 nucleotides match TRBD2. CDR3 length equals 18 residues. The germline CDR1 and CDR2 sequences are SGHVS and FQNEAQ. Trimming took 8 bases from V and 6 from J; bases not matched to a gene: 19. This chain's CDR3 is CASDTGSFSGRAPDTQYF. Written as DNA, the CDR3 is TGTGCCAGCGATACAGGGTCCTTTAGCGGGAGGGCCCCTGATACGCAGTATTTT.

This sequence joins TRBV28 and TRBJ1-5; D remains unclear. Between the trimmed V and J ends, which lost 5 bases and 5 bases, there was a span of 13 bases. The CDR3 loop spans 14 amino acids. In germline, CDR1 is MDHEN, CDR2 SYDVKM. As DNA, the CDR3 is TGTGCCAGCAGTCCCTACCAAACCGATCAGCCCCAGCATTTT. It is translated as CASSPYQTDQPQHF.

This sequence joins TRBV7-8 and TRBJ1-1; D not resolved. Between the trimmed V and J ends, which lost 5 bases and 7 bases, there was a span of 14 bases. The CDR3 loop spans 13 amino acids. Germline loops: CDR1 SGHVS, CDR2 FQNEAQ. Here the CDR3 DNA reads TGTGCCAGCAGCGTACCGGGGATCGGTGAAGCTTTCTTT. Its protein is CASSVPGIGEAFF.

This chain uses TRBV25-1 with TRBJ1-2; D not certain. Trimming pared 3 bases from V and 8 bases from J, leaving 4 bases between. The CDR3 spans 10 residues. CDR1 is MGHDK and CDR2 is SYGVNS in the germline V gene. The CDR3 here is CASSDVGYTF. The CDR3 coding sequence is TGTGCCAGCAGTGACGTAGGCTACACCTTC.

The V and J genes are TRBV6-4 and TRBJ1-3; D remains ambiguous. The CDR3 runs 14 residues. Germline V gene lookup returns CDR1 MRHNA and CDR2 SNTAGT. V dropped 6 bases and J dropped 0 bases, with 9 bases sitting between them. The chain's CDR3 is CASRVKSSGNTIYF. Here the CDR3 DNA reads TGTGCCAGCAGAGTAAAGAGCTCTGGAAACACCATATATTTT.

J is TRBJ1-1 and V is TRBV2; no clear D gene. The CDR3 spans 13 residues. CDR1 and CDR2 from the germline V gene are SNHLY and FYNNEI. Trimming stripped 6 bases from V and 7 bases from J, with 15 bases between. CDR3 region: CASSAGDLLEAFF. As DNA, the CDR3 is TGTGCCAGCAGCGCCGGTGATCTGCTTGAAGCTTTCTTT.